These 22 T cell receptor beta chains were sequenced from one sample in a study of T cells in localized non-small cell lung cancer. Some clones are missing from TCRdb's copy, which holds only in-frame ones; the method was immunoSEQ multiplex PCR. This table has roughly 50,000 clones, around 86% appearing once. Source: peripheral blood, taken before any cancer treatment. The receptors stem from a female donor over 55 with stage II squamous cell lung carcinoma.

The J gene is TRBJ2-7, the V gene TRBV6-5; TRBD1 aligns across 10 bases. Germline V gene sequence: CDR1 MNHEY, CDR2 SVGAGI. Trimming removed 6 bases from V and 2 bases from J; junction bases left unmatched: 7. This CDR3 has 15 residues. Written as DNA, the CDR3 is TGTGCCAGCAGACTCGACAGGGGGCCTGCCTACGAGCAGTACTTC. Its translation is CASRLDRGPAYEQYF.

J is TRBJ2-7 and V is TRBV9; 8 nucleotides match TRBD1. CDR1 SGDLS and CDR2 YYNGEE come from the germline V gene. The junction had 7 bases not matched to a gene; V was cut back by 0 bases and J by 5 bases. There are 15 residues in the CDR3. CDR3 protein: CASSVGNRGSNEQYF. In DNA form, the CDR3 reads TGTGCCAGCAGCGTAGGGAACAGGGGGAGCAACGAGCAGTACTTC.

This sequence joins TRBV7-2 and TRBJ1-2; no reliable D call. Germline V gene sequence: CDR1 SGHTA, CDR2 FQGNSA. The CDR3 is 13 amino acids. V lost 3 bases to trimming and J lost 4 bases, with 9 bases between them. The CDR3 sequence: CASSFGEGYGYTF. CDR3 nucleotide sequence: TGTGCCAGCAGCTTCGGGGAGGGCTATGGCTACACCTTC.

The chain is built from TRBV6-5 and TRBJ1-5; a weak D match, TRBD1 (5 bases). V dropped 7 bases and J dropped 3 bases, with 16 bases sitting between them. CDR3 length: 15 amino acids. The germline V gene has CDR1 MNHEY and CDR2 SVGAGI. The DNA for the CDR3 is TGTGCCAGCACGTTGGACGGGGGGAACAATCAGCCCCAGCATTTT. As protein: CASTLDGGNNQPQHF.

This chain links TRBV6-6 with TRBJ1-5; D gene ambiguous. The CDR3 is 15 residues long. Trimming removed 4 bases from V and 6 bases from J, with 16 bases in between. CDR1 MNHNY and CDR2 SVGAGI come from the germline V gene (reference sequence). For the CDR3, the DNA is TGTGCCAGCAGTTCCCGGTCAAAGACGGGTCAGCCCCAGCATTTT. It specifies CASSSRSKTGQPQHF.

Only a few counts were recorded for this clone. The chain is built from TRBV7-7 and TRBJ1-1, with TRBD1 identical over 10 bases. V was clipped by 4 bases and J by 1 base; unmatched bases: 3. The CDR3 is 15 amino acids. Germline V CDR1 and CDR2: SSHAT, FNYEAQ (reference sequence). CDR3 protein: CASSWGDRGNTEAFF. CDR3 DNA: TGTGCCAGCAGCTGGGGGGACAGGGGGAACACTGAAGCTTTCTTT. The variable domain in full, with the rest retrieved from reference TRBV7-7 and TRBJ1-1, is GAGVSQSPRYKVTKRGQDVTLRCDPISSHATLYWYQQALGQGPEFLTYFNYEAQPDKSGLPSDRFSAERPEGSISTLTIQRTEQRDSAMYRCASSWGDRGNTEAFFGQGTRLTVV.

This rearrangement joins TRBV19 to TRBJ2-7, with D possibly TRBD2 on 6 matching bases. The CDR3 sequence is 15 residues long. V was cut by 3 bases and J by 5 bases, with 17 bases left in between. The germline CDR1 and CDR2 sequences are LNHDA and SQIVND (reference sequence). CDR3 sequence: CASSMGRDRLNEQYF. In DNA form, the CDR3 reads TGTGCCAGTAGTATGGGGCGGGACCGTCTGAACGAGCAGTACTTC.

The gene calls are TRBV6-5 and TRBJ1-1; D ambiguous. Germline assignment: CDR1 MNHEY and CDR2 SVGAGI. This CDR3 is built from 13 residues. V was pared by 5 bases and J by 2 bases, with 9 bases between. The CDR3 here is CASSRMINTEAFF. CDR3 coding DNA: TGTGCCAGCAGTCGCATGATAAACACTGAAGCTTTCTTT.

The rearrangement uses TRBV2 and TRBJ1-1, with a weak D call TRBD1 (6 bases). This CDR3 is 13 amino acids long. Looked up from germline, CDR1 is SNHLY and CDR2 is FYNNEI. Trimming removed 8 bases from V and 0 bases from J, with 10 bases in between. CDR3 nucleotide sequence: TGTGCCAGCCAGGACAGTTTGAACACTGAAGCTTTCTTT. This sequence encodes CASQDSLNTEAFF.

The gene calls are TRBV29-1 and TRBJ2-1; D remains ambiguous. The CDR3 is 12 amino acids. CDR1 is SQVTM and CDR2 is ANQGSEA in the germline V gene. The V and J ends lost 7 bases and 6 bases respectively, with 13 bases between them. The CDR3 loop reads CSAKRESNEQFF. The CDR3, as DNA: TGCAGCGCTAAGCGCGAGAGCAATGAGCAGTTCTTC.

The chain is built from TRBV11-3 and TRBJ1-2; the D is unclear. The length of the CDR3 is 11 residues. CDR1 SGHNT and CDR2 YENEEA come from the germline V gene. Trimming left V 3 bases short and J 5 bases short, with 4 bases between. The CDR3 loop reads CASSLRYGYTF. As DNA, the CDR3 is TGTGCCAGCAGCTTGAGGTATGGCTACACCTTC.

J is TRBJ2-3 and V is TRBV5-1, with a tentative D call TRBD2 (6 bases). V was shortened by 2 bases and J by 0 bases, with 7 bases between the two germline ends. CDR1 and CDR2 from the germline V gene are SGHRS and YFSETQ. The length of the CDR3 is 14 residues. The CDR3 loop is CASSFGTSTDTQYF. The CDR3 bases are TGCGCCAGCAGCTTTGGGACTAGCACAGATACGCAGTATTTT.

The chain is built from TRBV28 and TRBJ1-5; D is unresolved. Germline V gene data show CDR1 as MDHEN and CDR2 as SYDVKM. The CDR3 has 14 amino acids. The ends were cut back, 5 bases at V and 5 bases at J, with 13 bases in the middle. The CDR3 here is CASSPVPGYQPQHF. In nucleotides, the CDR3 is TGTGCCAGCAGTCCTGTACCGGGCTATCAGCCCCAGCATTTT.

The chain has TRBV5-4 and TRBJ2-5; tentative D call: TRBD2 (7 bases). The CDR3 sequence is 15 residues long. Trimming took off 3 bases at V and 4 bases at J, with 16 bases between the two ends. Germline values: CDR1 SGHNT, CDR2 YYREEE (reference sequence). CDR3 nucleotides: TGTGCCAGCAGCTCATCCAGGGGAGGGGGAGAGACCCAGTACTTC. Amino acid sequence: CASSSSRGGGETQYF.

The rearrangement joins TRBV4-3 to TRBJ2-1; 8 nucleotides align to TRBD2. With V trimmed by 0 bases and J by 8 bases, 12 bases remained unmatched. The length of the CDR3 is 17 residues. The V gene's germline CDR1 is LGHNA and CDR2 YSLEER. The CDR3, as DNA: TGCGCCAGCAGCCAAGATTGGCGGGGGGCCGTAGTCGATGAGCAGTTCTTC. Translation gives CASSQDWRGAVVDEQFF.

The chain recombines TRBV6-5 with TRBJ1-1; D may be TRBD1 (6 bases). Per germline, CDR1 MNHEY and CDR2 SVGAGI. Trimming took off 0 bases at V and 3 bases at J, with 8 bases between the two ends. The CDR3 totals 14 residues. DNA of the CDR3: TGTGCCAGCAGTTACTCCCAGGGGTACACTGAAGCTTTCTTT. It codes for CASSYSQGYTEAFF.

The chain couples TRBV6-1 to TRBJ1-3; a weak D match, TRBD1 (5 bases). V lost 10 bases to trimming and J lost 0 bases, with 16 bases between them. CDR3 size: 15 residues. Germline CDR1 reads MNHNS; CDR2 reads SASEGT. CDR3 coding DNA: TGTGCCACCAAGATTTCAGGGAGCTCTGGAAACACCATATATTTT. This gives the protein CATKISGSSGNTIYF.

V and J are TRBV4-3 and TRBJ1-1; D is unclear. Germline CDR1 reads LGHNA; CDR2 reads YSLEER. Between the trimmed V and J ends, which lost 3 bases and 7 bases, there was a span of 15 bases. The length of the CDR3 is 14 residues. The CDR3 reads CASSQGQRVGEAFF. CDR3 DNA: TGCGCCAGCAGCCAGGGTCAAAGGGTTGGTGAAGCTTTCTTT.

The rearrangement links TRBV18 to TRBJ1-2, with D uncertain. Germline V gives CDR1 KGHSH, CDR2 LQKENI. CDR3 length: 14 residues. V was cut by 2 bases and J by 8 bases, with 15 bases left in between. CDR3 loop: CASSPIAGMKGYTF. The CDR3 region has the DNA TGTGCCAGCTCACCAATCGCCGGGATGAAGGGCTACACCTTC.

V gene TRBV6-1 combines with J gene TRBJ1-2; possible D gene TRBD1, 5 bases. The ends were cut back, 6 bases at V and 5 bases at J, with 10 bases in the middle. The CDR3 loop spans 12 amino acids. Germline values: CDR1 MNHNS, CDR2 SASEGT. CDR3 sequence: CASRGGWYGYTF. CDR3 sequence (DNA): TGTGCCAGCAGGGGGGGGTGGTATGGCTACACCTTC.

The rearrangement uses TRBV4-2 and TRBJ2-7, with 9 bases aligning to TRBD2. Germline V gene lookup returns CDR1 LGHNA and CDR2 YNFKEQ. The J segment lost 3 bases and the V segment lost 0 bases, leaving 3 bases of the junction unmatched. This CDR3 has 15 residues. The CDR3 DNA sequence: TGTGCCAGCAGCCAAGATTGGCGGGGGGGCTACGAGCAGTACTTC. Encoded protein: CASSQDWRGGYEQYF.

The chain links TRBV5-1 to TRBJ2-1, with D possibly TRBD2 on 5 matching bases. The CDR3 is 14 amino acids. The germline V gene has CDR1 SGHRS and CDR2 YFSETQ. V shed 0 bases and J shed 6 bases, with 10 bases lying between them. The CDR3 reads CASSLVSGINEQFF. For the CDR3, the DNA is TGCGCCAGCAGCTTGGTTTCGGGAATCAATGAGCAGTTCTTC.